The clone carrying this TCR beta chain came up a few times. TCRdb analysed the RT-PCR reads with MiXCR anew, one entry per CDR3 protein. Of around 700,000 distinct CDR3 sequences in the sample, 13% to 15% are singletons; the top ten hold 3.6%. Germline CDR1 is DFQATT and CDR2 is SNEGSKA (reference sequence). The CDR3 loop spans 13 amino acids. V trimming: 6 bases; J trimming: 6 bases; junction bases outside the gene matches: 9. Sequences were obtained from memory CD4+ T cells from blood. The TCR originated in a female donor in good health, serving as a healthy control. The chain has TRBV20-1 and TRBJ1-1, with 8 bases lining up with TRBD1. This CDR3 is CSAPDRAGAEAFF. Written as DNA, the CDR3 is TGCAGTGCCCCGGACAGGGCCGGTGCTGAAGCTTTCTTT.